This TCR beta chain appears in the sequencing data of a study of blood T cell repertoires in COVID-19. About the study: T cells, B-cell-depleted T cells, or PBMCs provided the cDNA or gDNA that served as material.

During active infection, Seattle patients enrolled and were then monitored through disease. Authors' methods: Amplification from reference gene primers served as the basis for estimated nucleated cell counts. Profiling relied on immunoSEQ multiplex PCR, and the TCRdb table lists in-frame clones only, not all of them. V, J and clone size reflect that table, while D and trimming were determined from the DNA. The sample records some 130,000 clones, roughly nine tenths being singletons. This clone was seen a single time. CDR3 length: 17 residues. Germline V gene lookup returns CDR1 SGHRS and CDR2 YFSETQ. Trimming took 3 bases from V and 0 from J; bases not matched to a gene: 3.

Sequenced material: peripheral blood. The sequence derives from a woman aged 70-85 years with COVID-19, enrolled during active disease. The chain couples TRBV5-1 to TRBJ2-3, with 14 bases lining up with TRBD2. The CDR3 coding sequence is TGCGCCAGCAGCTCCAGGACTAGCGGGAGGAGCACAGATACGCAGTATTTT. Protein sequence: CASSSRTSGRSTDTQYF. Together with reference TRBV5-1 and TRBJ2-3, the CDR3 gives the full variable domain: KAGVTQTPRYLIKTRGQQVTLSCSPISGHRSVSWYQQTPGQGLQFLFEYFSETQRNKGNFPGRFSGRQFSNSRSEMNVSTLELGDSALYLCASSSRTSGRSTDTQYFGPGTRLTVL.